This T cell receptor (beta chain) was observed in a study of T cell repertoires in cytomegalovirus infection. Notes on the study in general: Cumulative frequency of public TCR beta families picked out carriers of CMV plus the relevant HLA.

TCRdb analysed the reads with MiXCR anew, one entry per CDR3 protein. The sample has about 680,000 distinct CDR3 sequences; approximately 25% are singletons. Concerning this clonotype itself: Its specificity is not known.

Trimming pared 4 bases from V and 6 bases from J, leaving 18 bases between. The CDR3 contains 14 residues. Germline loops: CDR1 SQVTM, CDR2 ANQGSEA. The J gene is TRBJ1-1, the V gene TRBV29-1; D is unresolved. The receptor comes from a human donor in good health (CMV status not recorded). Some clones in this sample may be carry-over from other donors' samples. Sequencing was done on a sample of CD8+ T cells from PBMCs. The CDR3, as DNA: TGCAGCGTTGGGCGAGTGGAAGAAATCCCTGAAGCTTTCTTT. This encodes CSVGRVEEIPEAFF.